This passage covers 17 T cell receptor beta chains from one sample sequenced in a study of cytomegalovirus exposure and HLA in healthy donors. The primer mix had 60 Vbeta and 13 Jbeta primers. The protocol was immunoSEQ multiplex PCR, while the TCRdb copy is restricted to in-frame clones and leaves out a portion. This repertoire shows 150,000 to 200,000 clones, around 86% found once; its top ten account for less than 7%. Sequencing was done on a sample of PBMCs. These receptor sequences come from a man aged 40-49 years in good health and CMV-seropositive.

CDR3 sequence: CASSLDSLSYEQYF. CDR3 sequence (DNA): TGCGCCAGCAGCTTGGACAGCCTCTCCTACGAGCAGTACTTC. The rearrangement joins TRBV5-1 to TRBJ2-7; D is undetermined. The V and J ends lost 0 bases and 0 bases respectively, with 7 bases between them. This CDR3 comprises 14 residues. Germline values: CDR1 SGHRS, CDR2 YFSETQ.

This chain uses TRBV27 with TRBJ2-7; no definite D call. The germline V gene encodes CDR1 MNHEY and CDR2 SMNVEV (reference sequence). The CDR3 sequence is 14 residues long. The ends were cut back, 2 bases at V and 2 bases at J, with 10 bases in the middle. The CDR3 DNA reads as TGTGCCAGCAGTTTAAACCCGGAGCCCTACGAGCAGTACTTC. Its protein product is CASSLNPEPYEQYF.

The rearrangement uses TRBV30 and TRBJ1-2; TRBD1 aligns across 8 bases. The CDR3 extends over 14 amino acids. The germline CDR1 and CDR2 sequences are GTSNPN and SVGIG (reference sequence). CDR3 bases: TGTGCGCAGGGGGCGAGGTCAGGCAACTATGGCTACACCTTC. It is translated as CAQGARSGNYGYTF.

This rearrangement joins TRBV28 to TRBJ2-5; TRBD2 is a possible D gene (6 bases). The CDR3 loop spans 19 amino acids. CDR1 and CDR2 from the germline V gene are MDHEN and SYDVKM. Trimming removed 6 bases from V and 1 base from J, with 27 bases in between. CDR3 region: CASSYPREFSGVGQETQYF. As DNA, the CDR3 is TGTGCCAGCAGCTATCCGAGGGAGTTTTCGGGGGTTGGCCAAGAGACCCAGTACTTC.

This chain uses TRBV6-4 with TRBJ2-7, with 12 bases fitting TRBD2. J was trimmed by 5 bases and V by 6 bases; bases with no gene match: 8. The V gene's germline CDR1 is MRHNA and CDR2 SNTAGT. This CDR3 comprises 15 residues. CDR3 DNA: TGTGCCAGCAGCGAAACACTAGCGGGGGGCGACGAGCAGTACTTC. Translating it yields CASSETLAGGDEQYF.

V usage is TRBV5-6 and J usage is TRBJ1-1, with 9 bases identical to TRBD1. Looked up from germline, CDR1 is SGHDT and CDR2 is YYEEEE. V was clipped by 0 bases and J by 3 bases; unmatched bases: 6. The CDR3 consists of 16 residues. CDR3 protein: CASSLGTGEWYTEAFF. DNA for the CDR3: TGTGCCAGCAGCTTGGGGACAGGGGAATGGTACACTGAAGCTTTCTTT.

V usage is TRBV28 and J usage is TRBJ1-2; tentative D call: TRBD1 (6 bases). Trimming shortened V by 7 bases and J by 7 bases, and 16 bases separated the two germline ends. This CDR3 spans 13 amino acids. Per the germline V gene, CDR1 is MDHEN and CDR2 is SYDVKM. The CDR3 region has the DNA TGTGCCAGCATCCCCGGGGGGCCCGGTGGCTACACCTTC. It translates to CASIPGGPGGYTF.

J is TRBJ2-3 and V is TRBV27; D uncertain. This CDR3 is 14 amino acids long. The germline gives CDR1 MNHEY, CDR2 SMNVEV (reference sequence). The germline V and J ends were trimmed by 2 bases and 4 bases, with 10 bases remaining between them. CDR3 region: CASSLSLVSDTQYF. The CDR3 DNA sequence: TGTGCCAGCAGTTTAAGTCTAGTCTCAGATACGCAGTATTTT.

The CDR3, as DNA: TGTGCCAGCAGTGACGTCGGGGGTTTTGGCTACACCTTC. Translated, it gives CASSDVGGFGYTF. The chain carries TRBV6-4 and TRBJ1-2; weak D call: TRBD1 (5 bases). Germline-derived CDR1 and CDR2 are MRHNA and SNTAGT. The ends were cut back, 2 bases at V and 7 bases at J, with 11 bases in the middle. The CDR3 contains 13 residues.

As regards this clone: The junction departs from germline at one end; a sequencing error may be responsible. CDR3 DNA sequence: TGTGCCAGCTCCTCCGACCCGGGCACCGGGGAGCCGTTTTTT. This gives the protein CASSSDPGTGEPFF. The V gene is TRBV7-2, the J gene TRBJ2-2; perhaps TRBD2 as D (5 bases). The CDR3 totals 14 residues. CDR1 and CDR2 (germline): SGHTA, FQGNSA.

The chain employs TRBV4-1 and TRBJ1-2; 8 bases are shared with TRBD1. Trimming at V came to 0 bases and at J to 5 bases, leaving 8 bases not matched to a gene. CDR1 is MGHRA, CDR2 YSYEKL, per germline. The CDR3 is 16 amino acids. The CDR3 loop is CASSQEGSGGAYGYTF. The DNA for the CDR3 is TGCGCCAGCAGCCAAGAAGGTTCAGGGGGCGCGTATGGCTACACCTTC.

This clone was seen only once. This sequence joins TRBV7-9 and TRBJ2-1, with unresolved D. The CDR3 extends over 11 amino acids. The germline V and J ends were trimmed by 3 bases and 10 bases, with 7 bases remaining between them. The germline gives CDR1 SEHNR, CDR2 FQNEAQ (reference sequence). The CDR3 is CASSFTPEQFF. The CDR3 coding sequence is TGTGCCAGCAGCTTTACACCAGAGCAGTTCTTC.

The V gene is TRBV5-1, the J gene TRBJ2-5; TRBD1 is a possible D gene (6 bases). Germline-derived CDR1 and CDR2 are SGHRS and YFSETQ. V lost 4 bases and J 5 bases, leaving 18 bases between the germline ends. The CDR3 loop spans 15 amino acids. The CDR3 nucleotides read TGCGCCAGCAGCAGGGACACCTCCCAATATGAGACCCAGTACTTC. Its translation is CASSRDTSQYETQYF.

This sequence joins TRBV28 and TRBJ2-5; 11 positions match TRBD2. Germline lookup yields CDR1 MDHEN and CDR2 SYDVKM. CDR3 size: 16 residues. Trimming at V came to 5 bases and at J to 7 bases, leaving 12 bases not matched to a gene. The CDR3 sequence is CASSLIAGGADLTQYF. For the CDR3, the DNA is TGTGCCAGCAGTCTAATAGCGGGGGGGGCCGATTTGACCCAGTACTTC. Based on the CDR3 plus reference TRBV28 and TRBJ2-5, the full variable domain is DVKVTQSSRYLVKRTGEKVFLECVQDMDHENMFWYRQDPGLGLRLIYFSYDVKMKEKGDIPEGYSVSREKKERFSLILESASTNQTSMYLCASSLIAGGADLTQYFGPGTRLLVL.

This chain connects TRBV7-2 to TRBJ2-7, with 11 bases matching TRBD2. The germline V gene encodes CDR1 SGHTA and CDR2 FQGNSA. After removal of 1 base from V and 2 bases from J, the junction contained 4 bases not matched to a gene. The CDR3 is 16 amino acids. In DNA, the CDR3 is TGTGCCAGCAGCTTAGTAGCGGGGGGGCTTCCCTACGAGCAGTACTTC. This gives the protein CASSLVAGGLPYEQYF. Full variable domain (outside the CDR3, taken from reference TRBV7-2 and TRBJ2-7): GAGVSQSPSNKVTEKGKDVELRCDPISGHTALYWYRQSLGQGLEFLIYFQGNSAPDKSGLPSDRFSAERTGGSVSTLTIQRTQQEDSAVYLCASSLVAGGLPYEQYFGPGTRLTVT.

The chain links TRBV18 to TRBJ2-3; a weak D match, TRBD1 (5 bases). The CDR3 contains 11 residues. V gave up 6 bases and J gave up 4 bases, with 5 bases separating them. Germline loops: CDR1 KGHSH, CDR2 LQKENI. The CDR3 reads CASSGPDTQYF. In DNA, the CDR3 is TGTGCCAGCTCGGGGCCAGATACGCAGTATTTT.

This clone was counted between two and nine times. The genes are TRBV7-8 and TRBJ1-6, with a possible D match to TRBD1 (5 bases). The CDR3 is 14 amino acids. The V gene lost 5 bases and the J gene lost 10 bases, with 15 bases spanning the gap. The germline CDR1 and CDR2 sequences are SGHVS and FQNEAQ. In DNA, the CDR3 is TGTGCCAGCAGCCTTCGCCAGGGAACCTCACCCCTCCACTTT. It is translated as CASSLRQGTSPLHF.